This T cell receptor (beta chain) is from a study of OX40 agonist ivuxolimab in advanced cancers. About the research overall: The study treated patients with ivuxolimab, an agonistic anti-OX40 (CD134) antibody. Overall study findings and caveats: Dosing at 0.1 to 3.0 mg/kg was accompanied by clonal expansion of CD4+ and CD8+ blood T cells by week 6. The study found that CD8+ T cells averaged more expanded clones than CD4+.

On this clone: The antigen remains undetermined.

The germline V and J ends were trimmed by 8 bases and 6 bases, with 10 bases remaining between them. Germline CDR1 reads SNHLY; CDR2 reads FYNNEI. The CDR3 extends over 11 amino acids. Method: immunoSEQ multiplex PCR; TCRdb's copy keeps in-frame clones and lacks some. The top ten hold roughly 5.8% of the sample, which has some 66,000 clones, approximately 80% seen once. The clonotype was recovered from an adult with an advanced solid tumor such as melanoma, head and neck, liver or kidney cancer. Sequenced here: CD4+ or CD8+ T cells sorted from blood, sampled in a trial of the OX40 agonist ivuxolimab. V and J are TRBV2 and TRBJ1-2, with D maybe TRBD1 (5 bases). CDR3 DNA: TGTGCCAGCGTCGGGGGGAATGGCTACACCTTC. It translates to CASVGGNGYTF.